A selection of T cell receptor beta chains follows, all from one sample in a study of Ad26.COV2.S vaccination and SARS-CoV-2 variants. Using immunoSEQ multiplex PCR, the repertoire was profiled, and TCRdb retains in-frame clones only, with some absent. Of 350,000 to 450,000 clones detected, approximately 90% appear once; the ten largest clones hold over 1.5%. The sample here was peripheral blood, taken in a trial of Ad26.COV2.S vaccine versus placebo. The receptor set was obtained from a person aged 18-65 years who received the Ad26.COV2.S COVID-19 vaccine or a placebo. CDR3s include the opening cysteine and the closing phenylalanine or tryptophan. Each record gives: D gene, clone size, J gene, V gene, CDR3 protein, CDR3 DNA. D genes are given only for firm matches. Expanded clones get a size class; other rows say once, few or many, or leave the size out.

. | . | TRBJ1-6 | TRBV15 | CATRGGLRNSPLHF | TGTGCCACCCGTGGGGGACTGAGAAATTCACCCCTCCACTTT
TRBD1 | . | TRBJ1-4 | TRBV28 | CASSYRGPNEKLFF | TGTGCCAGCAGCTACAGGGGACCTAATGAAAAACTGTTTTTT
TRBD1 | . | TRBJ1-4 | TRBV5-5 | CASSLGLGTGIEKLFF | TGTGCCAGCAGCTTGGGTCTCGGGACAGGGATTGAAAAACTGTTTTTT
TRBD1 | once | TRBJ2-7 | TRBV30 | CAWSKTGVEQYF | TGTGCCTGGAGTAAAACAGGGGTCGAGCAGTACTTC
. | . | TRBJ2-5 | TRBV18 | CASSPGVQETQYF | TGTGCCAGCTCACCAGGAGTCCAAGAGACCCAGTACTTC
. | . | TRBJ1-1 | TRBV28 | CASKVLGVRGKTEAFF | TGTGCCAGCAAGGTTCTGGGGGTTAGGGGAAAGACTGAAGCTTTCTTT
. | . | TRBJ1-4 | TRBV6-5 | CASSLGGSTNEKLFF | TGTGCCAGCAGCTTAGGGGGTTCGACTAATGAAAAACTGTTTTTT
. | . | TRBJ2-3 | TRBV6-5 | CASSYGEVRTDTQYF | TGTGCCAGCAGTTACGGGGAAGTACGGACAGATACGCAGTATTTT
. | . | TRBJ2-1 | TRBV11-3 | CASSSGTYYNEQFF | TGTGCCAGCAGTTCCGGGACATACTACAATGAGCAGTTCTTC
. | . | TRBJ2-5 | TRBV7-2 | CASSLAGAGETQYF | TGTGCCAGCAGCTTAGCGGGGGCTGGGGAGACCCAGTACTTC
. | . | TRBJ2-1 | TRBV6-2/TRBV6-3 | CASSYLAPNEQFF | TGTGCCAGCAGTTACCTAGCTCCCAATGAGCAGTTCTTC
TRBD1 | . | TRBJ1-5 | TRBV28 | CASSSPGQGAYQPQHF | TGTGCCAGCAGTTCGCCGGGACAGGGGGCCTATCAGCCCCAGCATTTT
. | . | TRBJ2-7 | TRBV5-4 | CASSLESSYEQYF | TGTGCCAGCAGCTTGGAAAGCTCCTACGAGCAGTACTTC
TRBD1 | . | TRBJ2-7 | TRBV5-5 | CASSWDSYEQYF | TGTGCCAGCAGCTGGGACAGCTACGAGCAGTACTTC
. | . | TRBJ2-5 | TRBV7-2 | CASSLVWETQYF | TGTGCCAGCAGCTTAGTATGGGAGACCCAGTACTTC
. | . | TRBJ2-1 | TRBV12-3/TRBV12-4 | CASSFGGQDEQFF | TGTGCCAGCAGTTTTGGAGGGCAGGATGAGCAGTTCTTC
. | . | TRBJ1-1 | TRBV4-3 | CASSARTFLNTEAFF | TGCGCCAGCAGCGCCCGAACCTTCCTGAACACTGAAGCTTTCTTT
TRBD2 | . | TRBJ2-1 | TRBV12-5 | CASGSGGGADNEQFF | TGTGCTAGTGGTTCCGGGGGGGGCGCGGACAATGAGCAGTTCTTC
. | . | TRBJ2-3 | TRBV7-9 | CASSLVQGSSGTDTQYF | TGTGCCAGCAGCTTAGTTCAGGGATCGTCTGGCACAGATACGCAGTATTTT
. | . | TRBJ1-2 | TRBV4-1 | CASSQTDRREGYTF | TGCGCCAGCAGCCAAACGGACAGAAGGGAGGGCTACACCTTC
. | . | TRBJ1-6 | TRBV19 | CASMLRGNSYNSPLHF | TGTGCCAGTATGTTGCGTGGGAACTCCTATAATTCACCCCTCCACTTT
. | . | TRBJ2-3 | TRBV5-8 | CASSLTVVAQVGTQYF | TGTGCCAGCAGCCTGACAGTTGTTGCCCAGGTGGGGACGCAGTATTTT
TRBD1 | . | TRBJ2-1 | TRBV9 | CASSTQGVSYNEQFF | TGTGCCAGCAGCACCCAGGGGGTTTCCTACAATGAGCAGTTCTTC
TRBD2 | . | TRBJ2-7 | TRBV6-2/TRBV6-3 | CASSYPPSGGTYEQYF | TGTGCCAGCAGTTACCCCCCTAGCGGGGGGACATACGAGCAGTACTTC
. | . | TRBJ1-2 | TRBV3-1/TRBV3-2 | CASSQGGTGYTF | TGTGCCAGCAGCCAAGGGGGGACTGGCTACACCTTC
TRBD1 | . | TRBJ1-1 | TRBV4-2 | CASSRDRLNTEAFF | TGTGCCAGCAGCCGGGACAGGCTGAACACTGAAGCTTTCTTT
TRBD1 | . | TRBJ1-5 | TRBV28 | CASTRRRDRSANQPQHF | TGTGCCAGCACCAGGCGGAGGGACAGGTCGGCCAATCAGCCCCAGCATTTT
. | . | TRBJ2-1 | TRBV27 | CASGGAFFDEQFF | TGTGCCAGCGGGGGGGCATTCTTCGATGAGCAGTTCTTC
. | . | TRBJ2-2 | TRBV19 | CASSLVTSNTGELFF | TGTGCCAGTAGTCTGGTCACCTCGAACACCGGGGAGCTGTTTTTT
. | . | TRBJ1-2 | TRBV27 | CASSPDSYPYGYTF | TGTGCCAGCAGTCCGGACAGTTACCCCTATGGCTACACCTTC
. | . | TRBJ1-2 | TRBV6-5 | CASRRDAVGGYTF | TGTGCCAGCAGGCGAGACGCTGTGGGTGGCTACACCTTC
. | . | TRBJ2-5 | TRBV24-1 | CATSDLGGREGIQYF | TGTGCCACCAGTGACCTCGGGGGACGGGAAGGGATCCAGTACTTC
TRBD1 | . | TRBJ1-5 | TRBV6-5 | CASSPRGLGNQPQHF | TGTGCCAGCAGTCCCAGGGGGCTGGGCAATCAGCCCCAGCATTTT
TRBD2 | . | TRBJ2-7 | TRBV18 | CASSTKRGDYEQYF | TGTGCCAGCTCAACAAAGCGGGGGGACTACGAGCAGTACTTC
. | . | TRBJ2-7 | TRBV19 | CASSMAGNLYEQYF | TGTGCCAGTAGTATGGCAGGCAACCTCTACGAGCAGTACTTC
. | . | TRBJ2-5 | TRBV11-2 | CASSLSRGPQETQYF | TGTGCCAGCAGCTTATCACGGGGCCCCCAAGAGACCCAGTACTTC
. | . | TRBJ2-1 | TRBV12-3/TRBV12-4 | CASSLQYEQFF | TGTGCCAGCAGTTTACAATATGAGCAGTTCTTC
TRBD1 | . | TRBJ1-2 | TRBV5-6 | CASGGTGYGYTF | TGTGCCAGCGGAGGGACAGGCTATGGCTACACCTTC
. | . | TRBJ2-3 | TRBV9 | CASSVQLGTDTQYF | TGTGCCAGCAGCGTACAACTAGGCACAGATACGCAGTATTTT
. | . | TRBJ1-2 | TRBV28 | CASSLPPGNYGYTF | TGTGCCAGCAGTTTACCCCCAGGGAACTATGGCTACACCTTC
. | once | TRBJ2-7 | TRBV10-3 | CAISEVGEEQYF | TGTGCCATCAGTGAGGTGGGGGAGGAGCAGTACTTC
. | . | TRBJ1-3 | TRBV7-2 | CASSLARQGLNTIYF | TGTGCCAGCAGCTTAGCGAGGCAGGGACTAAACACCATATATTTT
. | . | TRBJ2-2 | TRBV18 | CASSPLVSLTNTGELFF | TGTGCCAGCTCACCACTGGTTAGCTTGACGAACACCGGGGAGCTGTTTTTT
TRBD2 | . | TRBJ2-3 | TRBV6-2/TRBV6-3 | CASSYSSGGLLSTDTQYF | TGTGCCAGCAGTTACAGTAGCGGGGGCTTGCTTAGCACAGATACGCAGTATTTT
. | . | TRBJ1-5 | TRBV4-1 | CASSQVFAPSNQPQHF | TGCGCCAGCAGCCAAGTGTTCGCTCCCAGCAATCAGCCCCAGCATTTT
. | . | TRBJ2-5 | TRBV7-7 | CASSPGETQYF | TGTGCCAGCAGCCCCGGAGAGACCCAGTACTTC
. | . | TRBJ2-5 | TRBV5-1 | CASSLGGLDETQYF | TGCGCCAGCAGCTTGGGGGGCCTGGACGAGACCCAGTACTTC
TRBD1 | once | TRBJ1-1 | TRBV7-9 | CASSSDRGTEAFF | TGTGCCAGCAGCTCAGACAGGGGAACTGAAGCTTTCTTT
TRBD2 | . | TRBJ2-3 | TRBV5-6 | CASTLATSGSTDTQYF | TGTGCCAGCACCCTCGCTACTAGCGGGAGCACAGATACGCAGTATTTT
. | . | TRBJ2-7 | TRBV4-1 | CASSQGYSYEQYF | TGCGCCAGCAGCCAAGGTTACTCCTACGAGCAGTACTTC
TRBD1 | . | TRBJ1-2 | TRBV6-2/TRBV6-3 | CASTPSGTGVIGYTF | TGTGCCAGCACCCCCTCCGGGACAGGGGTGATTGGCTACACCTTC
. | . | TRBJ1-2 | TRBV7-2 | CASSSGRGQSGFGYTF | TGTGCCAGCAGCTCAGGGAGAGGACAGTCAGGTTTCGGCTACACCTTC